Sequencing of this T cell receptor (beta chain) was carried out in a study of T cell responses to AZD1222 COVID-19 vaccine. Study-wide results and limits: Dominant at 160-218 and 743-854, vaccine-associated CD4 TCRs also spanned spike. The breadth and depth of Spike-specific TCRs increased once two AZD1222 doses had been given.

Note on this clone: Antigen: not known.

Measured with immunoSEQ multiplex PCR; TCRdb has only the in-frame clones, and not every one. The repertoire includes some 100,000 clones, more than 75% of them detected once, and just over 4% sits in the top ten. The sequencing used peripheral blood, collected on day 0 of MenACWY control vaccination. The clonotype comes from an adult in good health.

For the CDR3, the DNA is TGCGCCAGCAGCCAAGAACGCAGGAATGGGGTTTACGAGCAGTACTTC. Translated: CASSQERRNGVYEQYF. The chain joins TRBV4-1 to TRBJ2-7; D gene ambiguous. The germline CDR1 and CDR2 sequences are MGHRA and YSYEKL. Between the trimmed V and J ends, which lost 0 bases and 4 bases, there was a span of 16 bases. The CDR3 has 16 amino acids.